This T cell receptor (beta chain) was profiled in a study of response to subunit inactivated influenza vaccine. This clonotype turned up a few times. This CDR3 has 13 amino acids. CDR1 and CDR2 from the germline V gene are KGHDR and SFDVKD. The V gene lost 6 bases and the J gene lost 3 bases, with 8 bases spanning the gap. MiXCR, run by TCRdb on the RT-PCR reads, gives a single entry per CDR3 protein. The sample carries about 800,000 distinct CDR3 sequences, over 20% recorded once. Sequencing was performed on PBMCs from blood, taken approximately 5 days after vaccination. This rearrangement joins TRBV24-1 to TRBJ1-5; D perhaps matches TRBD1 (5 bases). This sequence originates from a man in his fifties or sixties who received an inactivated influenza vaccine. The CDR3 reads CATSLTVNQPQHF. DNA of the CDR3: TGTGCCACCAGTTTGACAGTCAATCAGCCCCAGCATTTT.